These 3 T cell receptor beta chains came from one sample sequenced in a study of breast tumors, draining lymph nodes, adjacent tissues. Samples came from axillary lymph nodes draining the breast cancer. Via MiXCR, TCRdb re-called the multiplex PCR reads, giving one row per CDR3 protein. This sample carries over 70,000 distinct CDR3 sequences, approximately 30% of them seen once, and the ten largest clones take around 8.1%. Sequenced: axillary lymph node tissue. These receptors were obtained from a female donor with breast cancer. Some clones in this sample may be carry-over from other donors' samples.

This clonotype appeared many times. The chain recombines TRBV29-1 with TRBJ2-5; 11 positions match TRBD2. Trimming took 6 bases from V and 4 from J; bases not matched to a gene: 7. This CDR3 contains 14 residues. Germline-derived CDR1 and CDR2 are SQVTM and ANQGSEA. CDR3 bases: TGCAGCGTAAGACTAGCGGGGATCGGAGAGACCCAGTACTTC. Amino acid sequence: CSVRLAGIGETQYF.

This clonotype was recorded at least ten times. The CDR3 sequence is CAWSLGARNTGELFF. The DNA for the CDR3 is TGTGCCTGGAGCCTGGGGGCCCGAAACACCGGGGAGCTGTTTTTT. The V and J genes are TRBV30 and TRBJ2-2; D possibly corresponds to TRBD1 (6 bases). From germline, CDR1 is GTSNPN and CDR2 SVGIG (reference sequence). This CDR3 region has 15 residues. Trimming removed 3 bases at V and 2 bases at J, with 13 bases between.

This clonotype was seen ten or more times. V is TRBV10-3 and J is TRBJ1-5; D is undetermined. The germline V and J ends were trimmed by 5 bases and 1 base, with 6 bases remaining between them. Germline values: CDR1 ENHRY, CDR2 SYGVKD. The CDR3 spans 13 residues. The CDR3 loop is CAISKDSNQPQHF. As DNA, the CDR3 is TGTGCCATCAGTAAGGACAGCAATCAGCCCCAGCATTTT.